The 5 T cell receptor beta chains presented below share a single source sample, sequenced in a study of OX40 agonist ivuxolimab in advanced cancers. Measured with immunoSEQ multiplex PCR; TCRdb has only the in-frame clones, and not every one. The table has about 72,000 clones, 75% to 95% seen once; the top ten hold approximately 6%. The sample here was CD4+ or CD8+ T cells sorted from blood, taken in a trial of the OX40 agonist ivuxolimab. These receptors were taken from an adult with an advanced solid tumor such as melanoma, head and neck, liver or kidney cancer.

The sample holds one count of this clone. The rearrangement links TRBV19 to TRBJ1-5, with TRBD1 identical over 7 bases. With V trimmed by 1 base and J by 5 bases, 2 bases remained unmatched. CDR3 length: 14 amino acids. Germline lookup yields CDR1 LNHDA and CDR2 SQIVND (reference sequence). The CDR3 loop is CASSIGGGYQPQHF. In DNA form, the CDR3 reads TGTGCCAGTAGTATAGGAGGGGGCTATCAGCCCCAGCATTTT. The full variable domain, completed using reference TRBV19 and TRBJ1-5, is DGGITQSPKYLFRKEGQNVTLSCEQNLNHDAMYWYRQDPGQGLRLIYYSQIVNDFQKGDIAEGYSVSREKKESFPLTVTSAQKNPTAFYLCASSIGGGYQPQHFGDGTRLSIL.

This clone was picked up a small number of times. This rearrangement joins TRBV27 to TRBJ1-1; weak D call: TRBD1 (6 bases). The V and J ends lost 5 bases and 0 bases respectively, with 13 bases between them. The CDR3 sequence is 15 residues long. CDR1 is MNHEY and CDR2 is SMNVEV in the germline V gene (reference sequence). DNA of the CDR3: TGTGCCAGCAGTCAAGACAGGTTCATGAACACTGAAGCTTTCTTT. It codes for CASSQDRFMNTEAFF.

The rearrangement uses TRBV5-6 and TRBJ2-1; 7 bases are shared with TRBD2. Trimming cost V 0 bases and J 9 bases; bases outside gene matches: 6. CDR1 SGHDT and CDR2 YYEEEE come from the germline V gene. The length of the CDR3 is 14 residues. The CDR3 loop is CASSLALAVGEQFF. The CDR3 bases are TGTGCCAGCAGCTTGGCGCTAGCGGTGGGTGAGCAGTTCTTC.

The chain combines TRBV6-5 with TRBJ1-1, with 11 bases aligning to TRBD1. The V gene's germline CDR1 is MNHEY and CDR2 SVGAGI. The junction had 2 bases not matched to a gene; V was cut back by 5 bases and J by 6 bases. The CDR3 sequence is 13 residues long. This CDR3 is CASSRTGGSEAFF. The CDR3 nucleotides read TGTGCCAGCAGTCGGACAGGGGGCTCTGAAGCTTTCTTT.

The V gene is TRBV18, the J gene TRBJ1-1; no clear D gene. The CDR3 runs 12 residues. V lost 2 bases and J 3 bases, leaving 4 bases between the germline ends. The germline V gene has CDR1 KGHSH and CDR2 LQKENI. CDR3 amino acids: CASSPSDTEAFF. The CDR3 DNA sequence: TGTGCCAGCTCACCAAGCGACACTGAAGCTTTCTTT.